Below, one TCR beta chain is given with its context. No antigen is known for it. CD4+ naive, central memory, regulatory and stem cell-like memory cells were sorted via CD45RO/CCR7/CD25/CD127/CD95/CD27. These data originate in a study of beta chain features in type 1 diabetes. Study results and caveats: A moderate, significant TCRB CDR3 shortening appeared in type 1 diabetes across four CD4+ subsets.

Investigators reverse transcribed all isolated RNA, so they sequenced expressed TCRB transcripts. Generated by immunoSEQ multiplex PCR, the TCRdb table keeps only in-frame clones and is missing some. The data show some 350,000 clones, 8% to 10% seen once. Input material: central memory CD4+ T cells from blood. The source of this sequence is a young man with type 1 diabetes.

CDR3 coding DNA: TGTGCCAGCACCCAAACCCGGGCTAACTACGAGCAGTACTTC. Translation gives CASTQTRANYEQYF. The chain joins TRBV6-1 to TRBJ2-7; no reliable D call. Germline-derived CDR1 and CDR2 are MNHNS and SASEGT. Deletions cut 7 bases from V and 3 bases from J, with 16 bases between. There are 14 residues in the CDR3.